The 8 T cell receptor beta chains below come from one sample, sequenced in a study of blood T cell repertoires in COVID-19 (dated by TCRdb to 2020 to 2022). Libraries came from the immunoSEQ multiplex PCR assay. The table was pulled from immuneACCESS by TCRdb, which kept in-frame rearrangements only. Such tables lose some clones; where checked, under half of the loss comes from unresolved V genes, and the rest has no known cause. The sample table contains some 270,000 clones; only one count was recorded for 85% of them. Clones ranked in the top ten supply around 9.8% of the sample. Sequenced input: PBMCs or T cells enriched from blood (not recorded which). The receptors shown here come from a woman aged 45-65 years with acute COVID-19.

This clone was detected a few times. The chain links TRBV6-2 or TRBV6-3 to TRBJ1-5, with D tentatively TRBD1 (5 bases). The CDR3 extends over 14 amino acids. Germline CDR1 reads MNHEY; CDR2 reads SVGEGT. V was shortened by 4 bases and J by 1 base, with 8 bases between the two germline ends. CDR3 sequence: CASSLKGSNQPQHF. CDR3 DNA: TGTGCCAGCAGTTTGAAGGGGAGCAATCAGCCCCAGCATTTT.

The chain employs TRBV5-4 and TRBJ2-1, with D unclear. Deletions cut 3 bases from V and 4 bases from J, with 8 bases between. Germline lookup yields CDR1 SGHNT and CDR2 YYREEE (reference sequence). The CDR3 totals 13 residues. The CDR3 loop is CASSSTKYNEQFF. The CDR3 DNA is TGTGCCAGCAGCTCAACAAAGTACAATGAGCAGTTCTTC.

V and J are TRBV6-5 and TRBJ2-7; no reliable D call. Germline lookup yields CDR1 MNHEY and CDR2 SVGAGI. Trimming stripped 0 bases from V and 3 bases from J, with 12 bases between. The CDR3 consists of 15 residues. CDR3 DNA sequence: TGTGCCAGCAGTTACTCTAGTTATCCCGTCTACGAGCAGTACTTC. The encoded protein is CASSYSSYPVYEQYF.

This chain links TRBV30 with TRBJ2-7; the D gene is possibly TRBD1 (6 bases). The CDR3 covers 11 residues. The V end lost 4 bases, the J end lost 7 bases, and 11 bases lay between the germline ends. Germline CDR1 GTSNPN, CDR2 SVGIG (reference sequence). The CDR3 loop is CAWNRQVEQYF. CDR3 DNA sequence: TGTGCCTGGAACAGACAGGTGGAGCAGTACTTC. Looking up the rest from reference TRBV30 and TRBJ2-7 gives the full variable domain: SQTIHQWPATLVQPVGSPLSLECTVEGTSNPNLYWYRQAAGRGLQLLFYSVGIGQISSEVPQNLSASRPQDRQFILSSKKLLLSDSGFYLCAWNRQVEQYFGPGTRLTVT.

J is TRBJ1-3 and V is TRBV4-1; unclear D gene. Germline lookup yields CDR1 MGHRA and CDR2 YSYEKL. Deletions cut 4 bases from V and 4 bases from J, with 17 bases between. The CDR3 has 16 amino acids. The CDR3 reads CASSRDIPSAGNTIYF. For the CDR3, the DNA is TGCGCCAGCAGCCGCGATATCCCCTCAGCGGGAAACACCATATATTTT.

CDR3 nucleotide sequence: TGTGCCAGCTCCTTGGAAAGCGGGGGGGCCGGTGAGCAGTTCTTC. It yields the protein CASSLESGGAGEQFF. The chain uses TRBV18 and TRBJ2-1; 10 bases are shared with TRBD2. CDR1 is KGHSH, CDR2 LQKENI, per germline. The CDR3 is 15 amino acids. V was pared by 6 bases and J by 9 bases, with 11 bases of the junction left unmatched.

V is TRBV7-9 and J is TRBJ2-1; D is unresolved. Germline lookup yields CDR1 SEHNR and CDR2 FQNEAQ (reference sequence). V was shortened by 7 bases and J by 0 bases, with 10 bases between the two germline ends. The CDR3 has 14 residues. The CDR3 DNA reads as TGTGCCAGCACCTCCTTTAGCTCCTACAATGAGCAGTTCTTC. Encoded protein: CASTSFSSYNEQFF.

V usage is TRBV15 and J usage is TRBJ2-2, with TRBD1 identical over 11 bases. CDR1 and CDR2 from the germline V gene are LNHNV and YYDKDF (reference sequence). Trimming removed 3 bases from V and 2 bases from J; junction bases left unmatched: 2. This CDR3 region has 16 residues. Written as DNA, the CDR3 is TGTGCCACCAGCAGCGGACAGGGGGCAAACACCGGGGAGCTGTTTTTT. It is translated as CATSSGQGANTGELFF. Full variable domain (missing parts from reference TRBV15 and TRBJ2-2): DAMVIQNPRYQVTQFGKPVTLSCSQTLNHNVMYWYQQKSSQAPKLLFHYYDKDFNNEADTPDNFQSRRPNTSFCFLDIRSPGLGDTAMYLCATSSGQGANTGELFFGEGSRLTVL.